The table lists the clone carrying this TCR beta chain with many counts. The target antigen is unknown. The germline V gene has CDR1 ENHRY and CDR2 SYGVKD. V lost 3 bases, J lost 2 bases, and 5 bases stayed unmatched. CDR3 size: 15 residues. CAS ≥3, NOSPECS ≥4, moderate-to-severe activity and duration under 3 months marked donors with ophthalmopathy. This sample was included in a study of Graves' ophthalmopathy and Graves' hyperthyroidism. Findings and caveats of the study: Detected in blood as well were most expanded thyroid clonotypes with frequency above 0.001.

For repertoire sequencing, the TCR beta CDR3 regions were amplified from RNA transcripts. Second-round multiplex PCR came after a first-round RT-PCR that employed HTBI primers. TCRdb re-analysed the multiplex PCR reads in MiXCR, keeping a single row per CDR3 protein. The sample includes around 660,000 distinct CDR3 sequences, 35% to 45% seen only once; the top ten take 3% to 3.5%. The receptor's source is an adult man with Graves' ophthalmopathy. Input material: peripheral blood. The gene calls are TRBV10-3 and TRBJ1-1; 8 nucleotides match TRBD1. The CDR3 region is CAISDPDRVNTEAFF. CDR3 in DNA: TGTGCCATCAGTGACCCGGACAGGGTCAACACTGAAGCTTTCTTT.